Below, one T cell receptor beta chain is given with its context. This CDR3 comprises 14 residues. V was shortened by 8 bases and J by 2 bases, with 13 bases between the two germline ends. Germline CDR1 is MNHNY and CDR2 is SVGAGI (reference sequence). The data originate from a study of blood T cell repertoires in COVID-19. The overall study: Samples came from the United States, Italy and Spain, spanning acute and convalescent COVID-19. Sample material is recorded as cDNA or gDNA derived from T cells, B-cell-depleted T cells, or PBMCs.

Original processing notes: It was from reference gene primer amplification that nucleated cell counts were estimated. Assay: immunoSEQ multiplex PCR; the TCRdb copy retains only in-frame clones and omits some. V and J calls and clone size are as listed in that table; D and trimming were resolved from the DNA. Among 80,000 to 100,000 clones listed, about 87% were seen once. V gene TRBV6-6 combines with J gene TRBJ1-5, with D perhaps matching TRBD1 (6 bases). Specimen: peripheral blood. This TCR came from a human donor in a cohort sampled during active COVID-19. CDR3 region: CASDVGGGNQPQHF. The CDR3 nucleotides are TGTGCCAGCGACGTAGGGGGTGGCAATCAGCCCCAGCATTTT.